This T cell receptor (beta chain) was retrieved from a study of T cells in Graves' hyperthyroidism and ophthalmopathy (dated by TCRdb to the late 2010s). As for the study more broadly: Peripheral blood samples were taken at the time of initial diagnosis, prior to any treatment. To identify TCR V-J signatures that set the groups apart, the researchers used a discovery cohort of 90 to 100 patients, made up of fewer than 50 with Graves' ophthalmopathy and about 60 with stable Graves' hyperthyroidism. An independent validation cohort of about 20 hyperthyroidism patients and 17 patients who later progressed to ophthalmopathy tested prospective prediction of ophthalmopathy. For training and testing, the 110 or so patients in the discovery cohort were randomly divided in a 7:3 ratio. The study also compared thyroid tissue and blood T-cell repertoires from five or six Graves' hyperthyroidism patients. After blood sampling, hyperthyroidism patients were treated with methimazole at a starting dose of 30 mg daily, and ophthalmopathy patients were treated with high-dose intravenous methylprednisolone. According to the paper, TCR Vbeta CDR3 sequencing was carried out on some 130 peripheral blood samples, which came from fewer than 50 ophthalmopathy, fewer than 80 hyperthyroidism and about 17 progressor patients. The paper's findings and limits, for the study overall: In validation, progression to ophthalmopathy was predicted by the model with roughly 71% sensitivity and 72% to 85% specificity, a median of roughly 6 months before onset. No statistical method was used to fix the sample size in advance, and group allocation was not hidden from the investigators. Most expanded thyroid clonotypes (frequency above 0.001) were also detected in blood, suggesting blood repertoires may reflect thyroid immune responses. Ophthalmopathy was separated from stable hyperthyroidism by a 13 V-J signature model, with just over 85% sensitivity and roughly 84% specificity obtained in cross-validation and 80%/75% obtained in testing.

This clonotype was observed at least ten times. It lacks a known antigen. No base-level quality is on record; no much larger clone is a single base apart. Ophthalmopathy patients had moderately to severely active disease, with a Clinical Activity Score of 3 or more, a NOSPECS grade of 4 or more, and a disease duration of less than 3 months. The study excluded patients with uncontrolled infections, other autoimmune diseases, pregnancy or lactation. Diagnoses relied on clinical symptoms, serum thyroxine and TRAb, thyroid ultrasound and orbital computed tomography. PBMCs were isolated from 8 to 10 ml of fresh peripheral blood by Ficoll-Paque density gradient centrifugation. Trizol reagent was used to extract total RNA, and RNA quality was then checked on an Agilent 2100 Bioanalyzer. V lost 1 base and J lost 0 bases; the stretch between them is 9 bases long. The CDR1 and CDR2 encoded by the germline V gene are KGHSH and LQKENI. Including the terminal cysteine and phenylalanine, the CDR3 comprises 15 residues. The read is trimmed to its CDR3 DNA, 45 bases read in frame from base 1.

The TCR beta CDR3 regions were amplified from RNA transcripts. For the first round of RT-PCR on the TCR CDR3, the HTBI primer set was used together with the Qiagen OneStep RT-PCR kit. The libraries were constructed in a second round of multiplex PCR and then size-selected and purified. Paired-end sequencing of the libraries was performed with 100 bp reads on an Illumina HiSeq2000. The paper's data handling went like this. Raw data were processed with SOAPnuke, discarding reads with adapters, uncalled bases, mean Phred below 15, or no exact constant-primer or identifier match. COPE v1.2.5 was used to merge the high-quality paired reads, and each unique nucleotide sequence was defined as a clonotype. MiTCR v1.1 was used to align the clonotypes against IMGT TRBV, TRBD and TRBJ reference segments. Analysis was restricted to V-J combinations with a frequency above 0.0001, which covered roughly 99% of repertoires. A TCS score was defined as the ratio between F50 (clonal expansion) and ExV (chaos), using BLOSUM62-based TCRdist between CDR3 peptides within each V-J. Welch's t-statistics and random forest reduced approximately 520 V-J features to fewer than 15, which were used in a naive Bayes classifier (R e1071). TCRdb passed the public sequencing reads through fastp at Q25 and MiXCR, retaining productive beta sequences. Rows merge per CDR3 protein into single entries with the most common DNA and genes. The authors' filters were not applied to this entry. The sample table lists under 400,000 distinct CDR3 sequences, over 12% of them with a count of one. The top ten clonotypes cover approximately 19% of the sample.

This TCR was sampled from a woman between 55 and 75 years old with Graves' ophthalmopathy. Source material: blood. The rearrangement joined TRBV18 to TRBJ1-1; TRBD1 is possibly the D segment (6 matching bases). The CDR3 reads CASSPQQGVNTEAFF. The DNA sequence is as follows: TGTGCCAGCTCACCACAACAGGGCGTGAACACTGAAGCTTTCTTT. Outside the CDR3, residues come from the reference TRBV18 and TRBJ1-1 proteins, so the full variable domain is: NAGVMQNPRHLVRRRGQEARLRCSPMKGHSHVYWYRQLPEEGLKFMVYLQKENIIDESGMPKERFSAEFPKEGPSILRIQQVVRGDSAAYFCASSPQQGVNTEAFFGQGTRLTVV.